A single sample is the source of the 23 T cell receptor beta chains below, sequenced in a study of blood T cell repertoires in COVID-19. Sequencing used immunoSEQ multiplex PCR; TCRdb keeps in-frame clones, though not all of them. The sample has 150,000 to 160,000 clones, around 84% seen once. The sample consisted of peripheral blood. These receptors were collected from a woman aged 45-60 years with acute or convalescent COVID-19.

V and J are TRBV4-3 and TRBJ1-5, with D possibly TRBD1 on 6 matching bases. V was trimmed by 0 bases and J by 5 bases, leaving 11 bases between them. The CDR3 covers 15 residues. Germline V gene lookup returns CDR1 LGHNA and CDR2 YSLEER. The CDR3 DNA sequence: TGCGCCAGCAGCCAAGATGTAAACAGGGATCAGCCCCAGCATTTT. It specifies CASSQDVNRDQPQHF.

This chain joins TRBV18 and TRBJ1-2, with TRBD1 matching over 7 bases. Germline V gene sequence: CDR1 KGHSH, CDR2 LQKENI. Trimming at V came to 0 bases and at J to 4 bases, leaving 5 bases not matched to a gene. The CDR3 extends over 15 amino acids. The CDR3 here is CASSPPGTDLYGYTF. CDR3 nucleotides: TGTGCCAGCTCACCACCGGGGACAGACCTCTATGGCTACACCTTC. The full variable domain, in which reference TRBV18 and TRBJ1-2 provide the parts outside the CDR3, is NAGVMQNPRHLVRRRGQEARLRCSPMKGHSHVYWYRQLPEEGLKFMVYLQKENIIDESGMPKERFSAEFPKEGPSILRIQQVVRGDSAAYFCASSPPGTDLYGYTFGSGTRLTVV.

The J gene is TRBJ2-2, the V gene TRBV6-1; no firm D call. The germline V gene has CDR1 MNHNS and CDR2 SASEGT. This CDR3 spans 13 amino acids. V gave up 1 base and J gave up 7 bases, with 7 bases separating them. The CDR3 bases are TGTGCCAGCAGTGAAGGCGCCTACGGGGAGCTGTTTTTT. Its translation is CASSEGAYGELFF.

This chain joins TRBV18 and TRBJ1-1; D not certain. V was trimmed by 1 base and J by 0 bases, leaving 6 bases between them. The CDR3 has 14 residues. Germline V CDR1 and CDR2: KGHSH, LQKENI. The CDR3 spells CASSPRTVNTEAFF. The CDR3 DNA reads TGTGCCAGCTCACCACGTACAGTGAACACTGAAGCTTTCTTT.

This chain uses TRBV5-6 with TRBJ1-4; D is undetermined. Germline-derived CDR1 and CDR2 are SGHDT and YYEEEE. This CDR3 region has 13 residues. V dropped 4 bases and J dropped 5 bases, with 9 bases sitting between them. The CDR3 protein is CASSRRQNEKLFF. CDR3 DNA sequence: TGTGCCAGCAGCCGGAGGCAGAATGAAAAACTGTTTTTT.

The CDR3 loop reads CASSASGTNTGELFF. DNA for the CDR3: TGTGCCAGCAGCGCTAGCGGGACGAACACCGGGGAGCTGTTTTTT. The rearrangement uses TRBV11-3 and TRBJ2-2, with 9 bases fitting TRBD2. Germline CDR1 SGHNT, CDR2 YENEEA. V lost 5 bases to trimming and J lost 0 bases; unmatched junction nucleotides: 1. This CDR3 is 15 amino acids long. The full variable domain, its missing parts supplied by reference TRBV11-3 and TRBJ2-2, is EAGVVQSPRYKIIEKKQPVAFWCNPISGHNTLYWYLQNLGQGPELLIRYENEEAVDDSQLPKDRFSAERLKGVDSTLKIQPAELGDSAVYLCASSASGTNTGELFFGEGSRLTVL.

This clone was found a few times. The chain is built from TRBV6-5 and TRBJ1-6; no definite D call. This CDR3 region has 12 residues. V gave up 6 bases and J gave up 6 bases, with 6 bases separating them. Per the germline V gene, CDR1 is MNHEY and CDR2 is SVGAGI. CDR3 in amino acids: CASRQLNSPLHF. CDR3 sequence (DNA): TGTGCCAGCAGACAGCTTAATTCACCCCTCCACTTT.

A single count supports this clone. V gene TRBV2 combines with J gene TRBJ1-2; D is ambiguous. Looked up from germline, CDR1 is SNHLY and CDR2 is FYNNEI. V was shortened by 3 bases and J by 0 bases, with 5 bases between the two germline ends. CDR3 length equals 13 residues. The CDR3, as DNA: TGTGCCAGCAGTGAGAACTCTAACTATGGCTACACCTTC. Translation gives CASSENSNYGYTF.

This clone was observed a handful of times. The chain's CDR3 is CATRGSGQPQHF. The CDR3 region has the DNA TGTGCCACCCGGGGGTCGGGTCAGCCCCAGCATTTT. The chain uses TRBV10-3 and TRBJ1-5; TRBD1 might be the D (5 bases). Trimming left V 10 bases short and J 6 bases short, with 13 bases between. CDR1 ENHRY and CDR2 SYGVKD come from the germline V gene. This CDR3 contains 12 residues.

This clone has a handful of counts. The chain employs TRBV9 and TRBJ1-1; D call uncertain. Germline V CDR1 and CDR2: SGDLS, YYNGEE. The CDR3 spans 13 residues. Between the trimmed V and J ends, which lost 4 bases and 4 bases, there was a span of 11 bases. The DNA of the CDR3 is TGTGCCAGCAGCACCTACGATCCCACTGAAGCTTTCTTT. Amino acids: CASSTYDPTEAFF.

This clone came up once. The CDR3 region is CASSLDGRWSPLHF. CDR3 sequence (DNA): TGTGCCAGCAGCTTAGACGGGAGGTGGTCACCCCTCCACTTT. The V gene is TRBV7-9, the J gene TRBJ1-6; D remains ambiguous. Trimming left V 1 base short and J 10 bases short, with 11 bases between. The CDR3 length is 14 residues. In germline, CDR1 is SEHNR, CDR2 FQNEAQ (reference sequence).

V gene TRBV9 combines with J gene TRBJ2-5; possibly TRBD2 for D (5 bases). This CDR3 is 15 amino acids long. Per germline, CDR1 SGDLS and CDR2 YYNGEE. Trimming removed 3 bases from V and 5 bases from J, with 17 bases in between. The CDR3 loop is CASSATPAATETQYF. The CDR3 DNA sequence: TGTGCCAGCAGCGCCACCCCAGCGGCTACGGAGACCCAGTACTTC.

The chain employs TRBV19 and TRBJ1-5; D ambiguous. Germline lookup yields CDR1 LNHDA and CDR2 SQIVND (reference sequence). Between the trimmed V and J ends, which lost 5 bases and 4 bases, there was a span of 12 bases. The CDR3 sequence is 14 residues long. The CDR3 nucleotides read TGTGCCAGTAGTCTCAACCAGAAGAATCAGCCCCAGCATTTT. Amino acids: CASSLNQKNQPQHF.

The rearrangement links TRBV23-1 to TRBJ1-4; no reliable D call. TRBV23-1 is given ORF status, its function remaining uncertain. Between the trimmed V and J ends, which lost 4 bases and 4 bases, there was a span of 16 bases. The CDR3 is 16 amino acids. The CDR3 DNA sequence: TGCGCCAGCAGTCCCCAAGGAGCCAGCCTTAATGAAAAACTGTTTTTT. It encodes CASSPQGASLNEKLFF.

This clone was seen a handful of times. This chain joins TRBV27 and TRBJ1-5; D is ambiguous. Trimming removed 3 bases from V and 0 bases from J, with 9 bases in between. CDR3 length: 15 amino acids. Germline V gene sequence: CDR1 MNHEY, CDR2 SMNVEV (reference sequence). The CDR3 region is CASSFDFNSNQPQHF. In DNA form, the CDR3 reads TGTGCCAGCAGTTTTGACTTTAATAGCAATCAGCCCCAGCATTTT.

V and J are TRBV7-9 and TRBJ1-4; D may be TRBD1 (5 bases). The CDR3 extends over 15 amino acids. Germline CDR1 reads SEHNR; CDR2 reads FQNEAQ (reference sequence). Trimming left V 0 bases short and J 13 bases short, with 18 bases between. CDR3 DNA sequence: TGTGCCAGCAGCTTAGCATCGGCCGGGGGACTAGGACTGTTTTTT. The encoded protein is CASSLASAGGLGLFF.

This clone came up once. The CDR3 region has the DNA TGTGCCAGCAGCCGCGGACAGGGTGATGGAAACACCATATATTTT. Amino acid sequence: CASSRGQGDGNTIYF. J is TRBJ1-3 and V is TRBV6-5, with TRBD1 matching 8 bases. V shed 6 bases, J shed 3 bases, and the junction held 7 bases outside the gene matches. Germline V lookup: CDR1 MNHEY, CDR2 SVGAGI. CDR3 length equals 15 residues.

The chain is built from TRBV2 and TRBJ1-5, with D possibly matching TRBD1 (6 bases). This CDR3 has 15 residues. Germline CDR1 SNHLY, CDR2 FYNNEI. The V end was cut by 8 bases, the J end by 0 bases, with 14 bases between. The CDR3 loop reads CASSGTGHSNQPQHF. The CDR3 coding sequence is TGTGCCAGCTCAGGAACAGGGCATAGCAATCAGCCCCAGCATTTT.

The V call is TRBV5-1, the J call TRBJ1-2, with 9 bases identical to TRBD1. Per the germline V gene, CDR1 is SGHRS and CDR2 is YFSETQ. The CDR3 is 17 amino acids. V shed 0 bases and J 6 bases; nucleotides not matched to a gene: 12. The CDR3 sequence: CASSLVGQGNPGDGYTF. The CDR3, as DNA: TGCGCCAGCAGCTTGGTGGGACAGGGAAACCCTGGTGATGGCTACACCTTC. Full variable domain (outside the CDR3, taken from reference TRBV5-1 and TRBJ1-2): KAGVTQTPRYLIKTRGQQVTLSCSPISGHRSVSWYQQTPGQGLQFLFEYFSETQRNKGNFPGRFSGRQFSNSRSEMNVSTLELGDSALYLCASSLVGQGNPGDGYTFGSGTRLTVV.

This clone has just one count. The gene calls are TRBV4-2 and TRBJ1-5; the match to TRBD1 covers 7 bases. Trimming took 6 bases from V and 4 from J; bases not matched to a gene: 9. The CDR3 totals 15 residues. The germline V gene encodes CDR1 LGHNA and CDR2 YNFKEQ. The CDR3 bases are TGTGCCAGCAGTCCAAGTTACAGGGGTAATCAGCCCCAGCATTTT. Protein: CASSPSYRGNQPQHF.

V and J are TRBV27 and TRBJ2-6; tentatively, D is TRBD1 (5 bases). V was shortened by 2 bases and J by 4 bases, with 18 bases between the two germline ends. The CDR3 totals 18 residues. Germline values: CDR1 MNHEY, CDR2 SMNVEV (reference sequence). CDR3 sequence reads: CASSLGVGREAGANVLTF. In DNA form, the CDR3 reads TGTGCCAGCAGTTTAGGGGTAGGCAGGGAAGCAGGGGCCAACGTCCTGACTTTC.

The chain uses TRBV5-4 and TRBJ2-1, with 11 nucleotides matching TRBD2. V was clipped by 5 bases and J by 3 bases; unmatched bases: 4. The CDR3 is 15 residues long. Germline V lookup: CDR1 SGHNT, CDR2 YYREEE (reference sequence). The CDR3 DNA follows: TGTGCCAGCAGTACCGGGACTAGCGGCTACAATGAGCAGTTCTTC. This encodes CASSTGTSGYNEQFF.

This clone was counted between two and nine times. The V and J genes are TRBV9 and TRBJ2-3, with 12 bases lining up with TRBD2. V lost 5 bases to trimming and J lost 8 bases; unmatched junction nucleotides: 6. This CDR3 has 14 residues. Germline CDR1 SGDLS, CDR2 YYNGEE. CDR3 sequence reads: CASSTSGGSGTQYF. In DNA form, the CDR3 reads TGTGCCAGCAGTACTAGCGGGGGGTCCGGTACGCAGTATTTT. The full variable domain, rest sourced from reference TRBV9 and TRBJ2-3, is DSGVTQTPKHLITATGQRVTLRCSPRSGDLSVYWYQQSLDQGLQFLIQYYNGEERAKGNILERFSAQQFPDLHSELNLSSLELGDSALYFCASSTSGGSGTQYFGPGTRLTVL.